One sample yielded the 9 T cell receptor beta chains listed below, sequenced in a study of long-term antiretroviral therapy in people with HIV (dated by TCRdb to the early 2020s). The immunoSEQ hsTCRB v3.0 assay was used at survey level resolution for TRB variable region sequencing. TCRdb limited this immuneACCESS table to in-frame rearrangements with V and J called. A share of clones is missing; checked studies link under half to unresolved V genes, and the rest is unexplained. This sample has 30,000 to 40,000 clones in its table, and about 80% of those were observed once. The top ten clonotypes cover roughly 7.9% of the sample. The material sequenced was unsorted PBMCs, taken 0.4 years before starting antiretroviral therapy. The receptors here all came from a young man with HIV.

The chain uses TRBV14 and TRBJ2-5; no clear D gene. Germline-derived CDR1 and CDR2 are SGHDN and FVKESK. The V end was cut by 4 bases, the J end by 4 bases, with 4 bases between. CDR3 length: 11 amino acids. The CDR3 DNA reads as TGTGCCAGCAGCCTCGGAGAGACCCAGTACTTC. As protein: CASSLGETQYF.

The V and J genes are TRBV25-1 and TRBJ1-6, with D perhaps matching TRBD1 (6 bases). V lost 8 bases and J lost 4, with 12 bases in between. CDR1 and CDR2 from the germline V gene are MGHDK and SYGVNS. This CDR3 comprises 14 residues. CDR3 loop: CASSQGQYNSPLHF. The CDR3 coding sequence is TGTGCCAGCTCACAGGGTCAATATAATTCACCCCTCCACTTT. Supplemented by reference TRBV25-1 and TRBJ1-6, the full variable domain reads EADIYQTPRYLVIGTGKKITLECSQTMGHDKMYWYQQDPGMELHLIHYSYGVNSTEKGDLSSESTVSRIRTEHFPLTLESARPSHTSQYLCASSQGQYNSPLHFGNGTRLTVT.

This chain links TRBV6-1 with TRBJ1-1; D might be TRBD1 (5 bases). Germline values: CDR1 MNHNS, CDR2 SASEGT. This CDR3 spans 14 amino acids. Deletions cut 8 bases from V and 9 bases from J, with 22 bases between. The CDR3 reads CASREGPTTPQAFF. The CDR3 bases are TGTGCCAGCCGAGAGGGACCTACTACCCCTCAAGCTTTCTTT.

This clone was seen just once. The chain uses TRBV4-3 and TRBJ2-3; 13 bases agree with TRBD2. With V trimmed by 4 bases and J by 6 bases, 7 bases remained unmatched. The germline V gene encodes CDR1 LGHNA and CDR2 YSLEER. The CDR3 loop spans 16 amino acids. For the CDR3, the DNA is TGCGCCAGCAGCCCTCGACTAGCGGGAGGCCTGGATACGCAGTATTTT. Translated, it gives CASSPRLAGGLDTQYF.

This clone was recorded a few times. The chain couples TRBV5-6 to TRBJ2-2; perhaps D is TRBD1 or TRBD2 (6 bases each). V lost 5 bases to trimming and J lost 6 bases, with 17 bases between them. The CDR3 totals 15 residues. Germline V gene lookup returns CDR1 SGHDT and CDR2 YYEEEE. The CDR3 DNA follows: TGTGCCAGCAGGGTGGGGGGCCTGTTGGCCGGGGAGCTGTTTTTT. Amino acid sequence: CASRVGGLLAGELFF. The full variable domain, completed using reference TRBV5-6 and TRBJ2-2, is DAGVTQSPTHLIKTRGQQVTLRCSPKSGHDTVSWYQQALGQGPQFIFQYYEEEERQRGNFPDRFSGHQFPNYSSELNVNALLLGDSALYLCASRVGGLLAGELFFGEGSRLTVL.

This clone is a singleton in its sample. The rearrangement uses TRBV6-6 and TRBJ1-2; the D gene is possibly TRBD1 (5 bases). V lost 2 bases, J lost 1 base, and 11 bases lay in between. CDR1 is MNHNY and CDR2 is SVGAGI in the germline V gene (reference sequence). This CDR3 has 15 amino acids. The CDR3 nucleotides read TGTGCCAGCAGTTACGCCCGGAGGGGTAACTATGGCTACACCTTC. Translation gives CASSYARRGNYGYTF.

The rearrangement links TRBV23-1 to TRBJ2-7; no definite D call. TRBV23-1 is classed as an ORF, of uncertain function. This CDR3 is 13 amino acids long. V lost 0 bases and J 3 bases, leaving 6 bases between the germline ends. CDR3 nucleotides: TGCGCCAGCAGTCAATCGTCGATCTACGAGCAGTACTTC. Translating it yields CASSQSSIYEQYF.

The chain carries TRBV5-4 and TRBJ2-7; unclear D gene. The CDR3 has 14 amino acids. V dropped 4 bases and J dropped 7 bases, with 18 bases sitting between them. Germline V lookup: CDR1 SGHNT, CDR2 YYREEE (reference sequence). The CDR3 region is CASSRDTTLREQYF. CDR3 in DNA: TGTGCCAGCAGCAGAGACACGACCCTACGGGAGCAGTACTTC.

This clone was seen a few times. The chain uses TRBV30 and TRBJ2-2; D may be TRBD2 (6 bases). The V end lost 3 bases, the J end lost 6 bases, and 11 bases lay between the germline ends. There are 13 residues in the CDR3. CDR1 is GTSNPN, CDR2 SVGIG, per germline (reference sequence). CDR3 sequence: CAWRDGGPGELFF. The CDR3, as DNA: TGTGCCTGGAGGGACGGGGGACCCGGGGAGCTGTTTTTT.